This T cell receptor (beta chain) is from a study of shared clonotypes between healthy human individuals. Study-wide points: Clonotypes that were shared across a handful of donors made up roughly 5.2% of naive CD4 clonotypes.

Losses at the gene ends were 4 bases for V and 0 bases for J; bases not matched to a gene: 8. The CDR3 contains 17 residues. The germline V gene encodes CDR1 SEHNR and CDR2 FQNEAQ (reference sequence). The naive CD8 subset, CD45RO-negative cells positively selected for CCR7, excluded terminally differentiated effector memory CD45RA+ cells. Note on this clone: As yet, its antigen is unknown.

This table comes from immunoSEQ multiplex PCR, and its TCRdb copy is limited to in-frame clones, with some not included. The sample lists 2 million to 2.5 million clones; about 95% were seen once. The sequence was obtained from a young man in good health. The sequenced sample was naive CD8+ T cells sorted from blood. This sequence joins TRBV7-9 and TRBJ2-7; 11 bases match TRBD2. In DNA form, the CDR3 reads TGTGCCAGCAGCTCCCTGACTAGCGGGGTTTACTCCTACGAGCAGTACTTC. This sequence encodes CASSSLTSGVYSYEQYF.